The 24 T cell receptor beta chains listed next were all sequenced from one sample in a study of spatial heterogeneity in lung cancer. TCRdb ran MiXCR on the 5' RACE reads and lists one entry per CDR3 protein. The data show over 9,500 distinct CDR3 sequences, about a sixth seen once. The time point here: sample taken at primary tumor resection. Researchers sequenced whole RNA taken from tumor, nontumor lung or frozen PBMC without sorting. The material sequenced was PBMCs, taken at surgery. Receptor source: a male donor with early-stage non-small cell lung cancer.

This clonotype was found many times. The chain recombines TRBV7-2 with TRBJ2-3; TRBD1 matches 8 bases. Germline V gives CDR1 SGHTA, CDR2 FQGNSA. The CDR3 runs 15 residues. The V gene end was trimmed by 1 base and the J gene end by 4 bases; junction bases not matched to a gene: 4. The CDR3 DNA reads TGTGCCAGCAGCTTAGATCACAGGGGGTCAGATACGCAGTATTTT. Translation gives CASSLDHRGSDTQYF. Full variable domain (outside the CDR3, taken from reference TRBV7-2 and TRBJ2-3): GAGVSQSPSNKVTEKGKDVELRCDPISGHTALYWYRQSLGQGLEFLIYFQGNSAPDKSGLPSDRFSAERTGGSVSTLTIQRTQQEDSAVYLCASSLDHRGSDTQYFGPGTRLTVL.

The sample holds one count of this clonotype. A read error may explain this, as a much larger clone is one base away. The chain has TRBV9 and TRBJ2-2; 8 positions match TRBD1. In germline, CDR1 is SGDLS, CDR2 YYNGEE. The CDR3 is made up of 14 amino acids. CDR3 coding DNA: TGTGCCAGCAGTACACAGGGGGGCACCGGGGAGCCGTTTTTT. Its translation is CASSTQGGTGEPFF.

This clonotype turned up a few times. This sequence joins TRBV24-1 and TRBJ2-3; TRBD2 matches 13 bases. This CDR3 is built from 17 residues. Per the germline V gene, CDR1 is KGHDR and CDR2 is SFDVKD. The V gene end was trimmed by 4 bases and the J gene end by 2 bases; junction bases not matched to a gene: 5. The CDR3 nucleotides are TGTGCCACCAGTGACCGGACTAGCGGGAGAACCACAGATACGCAGTATTTT. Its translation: CATSDRTSGRTTDTQYF.

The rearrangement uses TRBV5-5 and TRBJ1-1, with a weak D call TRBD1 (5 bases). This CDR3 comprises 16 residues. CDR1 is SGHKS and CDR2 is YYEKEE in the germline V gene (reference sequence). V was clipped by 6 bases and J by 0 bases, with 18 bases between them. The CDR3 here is CASMGQGRVMNTEAFF. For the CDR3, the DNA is TGTGCCAGCATGGGGCAAGGCAGGGTGATGAACACTGAAGCTTTCTTT.

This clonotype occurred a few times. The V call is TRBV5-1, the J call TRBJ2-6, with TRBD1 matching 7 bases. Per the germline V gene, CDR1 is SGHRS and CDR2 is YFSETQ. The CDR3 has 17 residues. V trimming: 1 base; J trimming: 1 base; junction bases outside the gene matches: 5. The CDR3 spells CASSLSGQTSGANVLTF. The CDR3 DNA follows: TGCGCCAGCAGCTTGTCGGGACAGACATCTGGGGCCAACGTCCTGACTTTC.

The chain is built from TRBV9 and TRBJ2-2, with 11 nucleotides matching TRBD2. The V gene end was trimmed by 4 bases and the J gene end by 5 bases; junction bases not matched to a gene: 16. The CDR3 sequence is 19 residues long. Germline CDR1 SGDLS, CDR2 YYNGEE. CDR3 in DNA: TGTGCCAGCAGCCTCCGACTAGGACTAGCGGGTGATCGGACCGGGGAGCTGTTTTTT. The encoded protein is CASSLRLGLAGDRTGELFF.

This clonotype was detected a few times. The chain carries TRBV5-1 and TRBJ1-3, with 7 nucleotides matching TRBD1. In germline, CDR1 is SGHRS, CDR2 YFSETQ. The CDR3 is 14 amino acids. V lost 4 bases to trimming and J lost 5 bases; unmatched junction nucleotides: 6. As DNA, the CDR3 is TGCGCCAGCAGCGCCCGGGACAGTCGAAACACCATATATTTT. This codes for CASSARDSRNTIYF.

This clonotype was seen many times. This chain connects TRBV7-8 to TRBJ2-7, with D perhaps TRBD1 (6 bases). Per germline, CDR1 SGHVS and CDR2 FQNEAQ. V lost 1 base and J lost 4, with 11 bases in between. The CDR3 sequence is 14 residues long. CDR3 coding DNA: TGTGCCAGCAGCTTAGAAGGGACACAATACGAGCAGTACTTC. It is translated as CASSLEGTQYEQYF.

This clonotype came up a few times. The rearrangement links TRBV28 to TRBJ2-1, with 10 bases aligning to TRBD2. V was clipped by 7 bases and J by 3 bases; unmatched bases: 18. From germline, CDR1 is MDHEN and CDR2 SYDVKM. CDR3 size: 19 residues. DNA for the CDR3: TGTGCCAGCAATTCCTTAGCGGGAGGAGGTGTTGGAGTCTACAATGAGCAGTTCTTC. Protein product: CASNSLAGGGVGVYNEQFF.

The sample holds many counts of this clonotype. In nucleotides, the CDR3 is TGTGCCAGCAGCCGCGGGACTAGCGGAGCCTACAATGAGCAGTTCTTC. This sequence encodes CASSRGTSGAYNEQFF. The chain is built from TRBV6-5 and TRBJ2-1, with TRBD2 matching 11 bases. The CDR3 runs 16 residues. The V and J ends lost 6 bases and 2 bases, in that order; junction bases with no gene match: 6. CDR1 and CDR2 from the germline V gene are MNHEY and SVGAGI.

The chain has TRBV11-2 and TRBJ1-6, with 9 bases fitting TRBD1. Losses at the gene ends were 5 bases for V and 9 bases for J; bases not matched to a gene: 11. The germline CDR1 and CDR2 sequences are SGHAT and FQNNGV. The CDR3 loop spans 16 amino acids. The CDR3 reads CASSPGSGTGISPLHF. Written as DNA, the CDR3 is TGTGCCAGCAGCCCCGGGTCCGGGACAGGGATTTCACCCCTCCACTTT.

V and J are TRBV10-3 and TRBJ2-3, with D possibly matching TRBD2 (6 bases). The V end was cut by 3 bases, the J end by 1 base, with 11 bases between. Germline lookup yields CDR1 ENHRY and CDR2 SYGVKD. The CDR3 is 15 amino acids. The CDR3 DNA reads TGTGCCATCAGTGAACAAAGCGGGCGCACAGATACGCAGTATTTT. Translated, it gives CAISEQSGRTDTQYF.

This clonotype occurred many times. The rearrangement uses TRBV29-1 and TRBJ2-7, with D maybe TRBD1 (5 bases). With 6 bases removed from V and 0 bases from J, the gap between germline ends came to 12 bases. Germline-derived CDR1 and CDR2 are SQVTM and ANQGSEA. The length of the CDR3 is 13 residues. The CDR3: CSVQTVSSYEQYF. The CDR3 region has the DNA TGCAGCGTCCAGACAGTTAGCTCCTACGAGCAGTACTTC.

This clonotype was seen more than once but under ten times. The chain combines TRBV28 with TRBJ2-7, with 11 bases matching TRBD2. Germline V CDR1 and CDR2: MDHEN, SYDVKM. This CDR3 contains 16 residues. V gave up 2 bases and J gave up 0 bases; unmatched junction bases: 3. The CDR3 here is CASSLAGTSGSYEQYF. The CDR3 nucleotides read TGTGCCAGCAGTTTAGCAGGGACTAGCGGCTCCTACGAGCAGTACTTC. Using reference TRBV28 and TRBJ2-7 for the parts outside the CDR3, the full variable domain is DVKVTQSSRYLVKRTGEKVFLECVQDMDHENMFWYRQDPGLGLRLIYFSYDVKMKEKGDIPEGYSVSREKKERFSLILESASTNQTSMYLCASSLAGTSGSYEQYFGPGTRLTVT.

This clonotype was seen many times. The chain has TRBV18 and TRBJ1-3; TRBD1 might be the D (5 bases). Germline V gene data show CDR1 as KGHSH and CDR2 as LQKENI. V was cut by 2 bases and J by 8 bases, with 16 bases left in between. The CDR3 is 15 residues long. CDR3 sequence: CASSPMSKGLDTIYF. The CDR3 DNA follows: TGTGCCAGCTCACCAATGAGTAAGGGACTGGACACCATATATTTT.

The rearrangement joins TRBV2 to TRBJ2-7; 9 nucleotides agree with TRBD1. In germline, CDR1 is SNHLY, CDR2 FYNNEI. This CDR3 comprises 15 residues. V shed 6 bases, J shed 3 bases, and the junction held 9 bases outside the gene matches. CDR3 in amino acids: CASSLFRDRVYEQYF. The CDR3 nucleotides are TGTGCCAGCAGCCTCTTCCGGGACAGGGTCTACGAGCAGTACTTC.

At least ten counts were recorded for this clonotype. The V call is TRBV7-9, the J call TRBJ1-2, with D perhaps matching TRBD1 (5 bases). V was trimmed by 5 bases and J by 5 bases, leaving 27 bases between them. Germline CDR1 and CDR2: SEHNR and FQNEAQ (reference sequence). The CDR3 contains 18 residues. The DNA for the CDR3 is TGTGCCAGCAGCGGGGGACTTCACCCGAATAGGAATCGTTATGGCTACACCTTC. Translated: CASSGGLHPNRNRYGYTF.

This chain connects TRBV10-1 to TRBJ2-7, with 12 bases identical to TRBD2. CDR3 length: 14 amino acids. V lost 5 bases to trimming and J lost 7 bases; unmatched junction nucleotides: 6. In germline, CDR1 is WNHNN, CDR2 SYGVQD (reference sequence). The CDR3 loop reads CASSRTSGTREQYF. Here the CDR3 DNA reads TGCGCCAGCAGTAGGACTAGCGGGACTAGAGAGCAGTACTTC.

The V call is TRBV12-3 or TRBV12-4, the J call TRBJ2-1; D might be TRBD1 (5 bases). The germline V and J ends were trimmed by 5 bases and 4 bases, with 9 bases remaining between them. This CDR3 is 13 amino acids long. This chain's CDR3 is CASSIRGYNEQFF. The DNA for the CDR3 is TGTGCCAGCAGTATAAGGGGTTACAATGAGCAGTTCTTC.

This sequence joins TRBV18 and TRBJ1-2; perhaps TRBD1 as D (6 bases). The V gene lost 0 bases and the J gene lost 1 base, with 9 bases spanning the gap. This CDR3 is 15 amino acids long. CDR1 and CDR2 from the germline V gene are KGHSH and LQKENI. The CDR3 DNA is TGTGCCAGCTCACCACCGGACAGACTTAACTATGGCTACACCTTC. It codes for CASSPPDRLNYGYTF.

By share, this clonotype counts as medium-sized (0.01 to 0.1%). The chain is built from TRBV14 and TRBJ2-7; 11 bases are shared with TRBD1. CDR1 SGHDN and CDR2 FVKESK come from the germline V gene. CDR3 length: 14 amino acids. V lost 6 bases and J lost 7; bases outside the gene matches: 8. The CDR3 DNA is TGTGCCAGCAGGTCCGGGACAGGGGGTCAGGAGCAGTACTTC. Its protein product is CASRSGTGGQEQYF.

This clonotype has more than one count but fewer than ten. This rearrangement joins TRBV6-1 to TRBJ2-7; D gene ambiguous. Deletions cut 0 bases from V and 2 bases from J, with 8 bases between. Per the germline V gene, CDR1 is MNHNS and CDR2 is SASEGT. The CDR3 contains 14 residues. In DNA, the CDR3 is TGTGCCAGCAGTGAAGCCCGGGTTACCTACGAGCAGTACTTC. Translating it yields CASSEARVTYEQYF.

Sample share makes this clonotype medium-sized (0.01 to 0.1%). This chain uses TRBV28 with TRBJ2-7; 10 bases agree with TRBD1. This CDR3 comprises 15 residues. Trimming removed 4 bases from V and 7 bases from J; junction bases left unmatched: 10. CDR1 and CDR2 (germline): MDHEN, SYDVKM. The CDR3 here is CASSSTGTGVWEQYF. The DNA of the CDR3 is TGTGCCAGCAGTTCCACCGGGACAGGGGTTTGGGAGCAGTACTTC.

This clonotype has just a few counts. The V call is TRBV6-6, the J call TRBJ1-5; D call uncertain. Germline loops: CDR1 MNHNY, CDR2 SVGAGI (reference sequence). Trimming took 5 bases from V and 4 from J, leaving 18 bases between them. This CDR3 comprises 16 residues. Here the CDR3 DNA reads TGTGCCAGCAGTCCCCTGGGCAGACTTATAAATCAGCCCCAGCATTTT. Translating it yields CASSPLGRLINQPQHF.